This T cell receptor (beta chain) was captured by sequencing in a study of cytomegalovirus exposure and HLA in healthy donors. General study points: TCR beta chains numbering about 160 were designated cytomegalovirus-associated. Among TCR sequences, most were rare, though some public TCRs appeared in many donors.

As to this clone: What it binds is unknown.

CDR3 size: 12 residues. V lost 7 bases and J 4 bases, leaving 8 bases between the germline ends. Germline CDR1 and CDR2: SNHLY and FYNNEI. Assay: immunoSEQ multiplex PCR; the TCRdb copy retains only in-frame clones and omits some. The data hold some 260,000 clones, with about 90% observed a single time. The clonotype was recovered from a woman between 25 and 40 years old in good health and CMV-seronegative. The chain recombines TRBV2 with TRBJ2-1; TRBD2 might be the D (5 bases). The sample consisted of PBMCs. CDR3 sequence: CASMREYNEQFF. The CDR3 nucleotides read TGTGCCAGCATGAGGGAGTACAATGAGCAGTTCTTC.